This T cell receptor beta chain was profiled in a study of patients and donors after allogeneic stem cell transplantation. Germline assignment: CDR1 SEHNR and CDR2 FQNEAQ (reference sequence). This CDR3 contains 15 residues. V was shortened by 3 bases and J by 1 base, with 12 bases between the two germline ends. Each CDR3 protein is one row after TCRdb ran MiXCR on the RT-PCR reads. This table holds approximately 200,000 distinct CDR3 sequences, around two fifths found once. The sequence derives from a human donor who was either an allogeneic HSCT recipient or a stem cell or donor lymphocyte infusion donor (not recorded which). It is not recorded whose cells these are; they may come from a transplant donor. The sequenced material came from blood, either unsorted or a sorted T cell fraction (not recorded which). The chain links TRBV7-9 to TRBJ1-1; D remains ambiguous. CDR3 residues: CASSFALTENTEAFF. In nucleotides, the CDR3 is TGTGCCAGCAGCTTTGCCTTGACGGAGAACACTGAAGCTTTCTTT.